A selection of T cell receptor beta chains follows, all from one sample in a study of blood T cell repertoires in COVID-19. Only in-frame clones appear in the TCRdb table, and some are missing; sequencing was by immunoSEQ multiplex PCR. The sample has approximately 62,000 clones, about nine tenths seen once. Sequences were obtained from peripheral blood. Source of these receptors: a human donor with active COVID-19. The donor label of this sample is uncertain. CDR3s include the opening cysteine and the closing phenylalanine or tryptophan. D genes are given only for firm matches. Part of the rows lack a size; the others show once, few, many or a class for expanded clones.

abundance: -; d_gene: -; j_gene: TRBJ2-7; v_gene: TRBV19; CDR3nt: TGTGCCAGTAGTATAATTCCGGACAGCGAGCAGTACTTC; CDR3aa: CASSIIPDSEQYF
abundance: once; d_gene: -; j_gene: TRBJ2-1; v_gene: TRBV28; CDR3nt: TGTGCCAGCACCGGAGGTTCACTTCACAATGAGCAGTTCTTC; CDR3aa: CASTGGSLHNEQFF
abundance: -; d_gene: TRBD2; j_gene: TRBJ2-3; v_gene: TRBV2; CDR3nt: TGTGCCAGCAGTGATATAGCGGGGGGGCCGATAGATACGCAGTATTTT; CDR3aa: CASSDIAGGPIDTQYF
abundance: -; d_gene: -; j_gene: TRBJ1-6; v_gene: TRBV12-3/TRBV12-4; CDR3nt: TGTGCCAGCAGTTTAGGTTTACTTTCACCCCTCCACTTT; CDR3aa: CASSLGLLSPLHF
abundance: -; d_gene: TRBD1; j_gene: TRBJ2-3; v_gene: TRBV24-1; CDR3nt: TGTGCCACCAGTGATTCGAGGGGGCGCCCCGGGGCAGATACGCAGTATTTT; CDR3aa: CATSDSRGRPGADTQYF
abundance: -; d_gene: TRBD2; j_gene: TRBJ2-1; v_gene: TRBV18; CDR3nt: TGTGCCAGCTCATCAAGCGGGAGTGTGGGCAATGAGCAGTTCTTC; CDR3aa: CASSSSGSVGNEQFF
abundance: -; d_gene: TRBD2; j_gene: TRBJ2-7; v_gene: TRBV9; CDR3nt: TGTGCCAGCAGCCCCCGGATTAGCGGGGGTTACACCTACGAGCAGTACTTC; CDR3aa: CASSPRISGGYTYEQYF
abundance: few; d_gene: TRBD1; j_gene: TRBJ2-7; v_gene: TRBV27; CDR3nt: TGTGCCAGCAGTACAAGACAGGGCCACGAGCAGTACTTC; CDR3aa: CASSTRQGHEQYF
abundance: few; d_gene: TRBD2; j_gene: TRBJ2-1; v_gene: TRBV27; CDR3nt: TGTGCCAGCAGTTACCAGGGACTAGCGGGGGGTCAGAATGAGCAGTTCTTC; CDR3aa: CASSYQGLAGGQNEQFF
abundance: -; d_gene: -; j_gene: TRBJ1-3; v_gene: TRBV15; CDR3nt: TGTGCCACCAGTTTTATCTCTGGAAACACCATATATTTT; CDR3aa: CATSFISGNTIYF
abundance: -; d_gene: -; j_gene: TRBJ2-7; v_gene: TRBV4-3; CDR3nt: TGCGCCAGCAGCCAAGCCTTGTGGGACAACCTCTACGAGCAGTACTTC; CDR3aa: CASSQALWDNLYEQYF
abundance: -; d_gene: TRBD2; j_gene: TRBJ2-1; v_gene: TRBV27; CDR3nt: TGTGCCAGCAGCCTTAAAGGGACTAGCGGGAGCGGTGAGCAGTTCTTC; CDR3aa: CASSLKGTSGSGEQFF
abundance: -; d_gene: TRBD1; j_gene: TRBJ2-2; v_gene: TRBV5-4; CDR3nt: TGTGCCAGCAGCTTGGGACAGGGAAACACCGGGGAGCTGTTTTTT; CDR3aa: CASSLGQGNTGELFF
abundance: once; d_gene: -; j_gene: TRBJ2-6; v_gene: TRBV6-5; CDR3nt: TGTGCCAGCAGGGCACCCAACTCTGGGGCCAACGTCCTGACTTTC; CDR3aa: CASRAPNSGANVLTF
abundance: -; d_gene: -; j_gene: TRBJ1-5; v_gene: TRBV19; CDR3nt: TGTGCCAGTAGTAGGACATACTCTTTTAGCAATCAGCCCCAGCATTTT; CDR3aa: CASSRTYSFSNQPQHF
abundance: -; d_gene: TRBD2; j_gene: TRBJ2-7; v_gene: TRBV19; CDR3nt: TGTGCCAGTCGGGGGGGCAGTTCCTACGAGCAGTACTTC; CDR3aa: CASRGGSSYEQYF
abundance: -; d_gene: -; j_gene: TRBJ2-5; v_gene: TRBV7-9; CDR3nt: TGTGCCAGCCACAGGTCCCTTGGAGAGACCCAGTACTTC; CDR3aa: CASHRSLGETQYF
abundance: -; d_gene: -; j_gene: TRBJ1-2; v_gene: TRBV7-2; CDR3nt: TGTGCCAGCAGCCCCACAGTGGATGGCTACACCTTC; CDR3aa: CASSPTVDGYTF
abundance: few; d_gene: -; j_gene: TRBJ1-2; v_gene: TRBV27; CDR3nt: TGTGCCAGCAGTTTCAGAGCAGGGCTGAACTATGGCTACACCTTC; CDR3aa: CASSFRAGLNYGYTF
abundance: -; d_gene: TRBD1; j_gene: TRBJ1-4; v_gene: TRBV28; CDR3nt: TGTGCCAGCAGTGCTACAGGGGCCCTCGGGGATGAAAAACTGTTTTTT; CDR3aa: CASSATGALGDEKLFF
abundance: -; d_gene: -; j_gene: TRBJ2-1; v_gene: TRBV19; CDR3nt: TGTGCCAGTAGTATAGCCTTAAATGAGCAGTTCTTC; CDR3aa: CASSIALNEQFF
abundance: -; d_gene: TRBD1; j_gene: TRBJ2-4; v_gene: TRBV28; CDR3nt: TGTGCCAGCAGTTACACAGGGGTTAAGATTCAGTACTTC; CDR3aa: CASSYTGVKIQYF
abundance: -; d_gene: TRBD1; j_gene: TRBJ2-5; v_gene: TRBV7-2; CDR3nt: TGTGCCAGCAGCTTATGGTTTGGGCAGGGGGCCGTGAGGGAGACCCAGTACTTC; CDR3aa: CASSLWFGQGAVRETQYF
abundance: -; d_gene: -; j_gene: TRBJ1-2; v_gene: TRBV7-9; CDR3nt: TGTGCCAGCAGCTTAACGCAGAAGTATGGCTACACCTTC; CDR3aa: CASSLTQKYGYTF
abundance: few; d_gene: -; j_gene: TRBJ2-1; v_gene: TRBV6-1; CDR3nt: TGTGCCAGCAGTGAAAGGGGCTTGGGGTCGATGGGGAATGAGCAGTTCTTC; CDR3aa: CASSERGLGSMGNEQFF
abundance: -; d_gene: -; j_gene: TRBJ2-1; v_gene: TRBV29-1; CDR3nt: TGCAGCGTTGAGTTCGTCGGGAATGAGCAGTTCTTC; CDR3aa: CSVEFVGNEQFF
abundance: -; d_gene: TRBD1; j_gene: TRBJ1-4; v_gene: TRBV9; CDR3nt: TGTGCCAGCAGCCCCTGGACAGGGAACGAAAAACTGTTTTTT; CDR3aa: CASSPWTGNEKLFF
abundance: -; d_gene: -; j_gene: TRBJ2-2; v_gene: TRBV19; CDR3nt: TGTGCCAGTAGTATAAGTCAGGGGTTAGTAGACGGGGAGCTGTTTTTT; CDR3aa: CASSISQGLVDGELFF
abundance: -; d_gene: TRBD2; j_gene: TRBJ2-1; v_gene: TRBV28; CDR3nt: TGTGCCAGCAGAGGGACTAGCGGGTACAATGAGCAGTTCTTC; CDR3aa: CASRGTSGYNEQFF
abundance: -; d_gene: -; j_gene: TRBJ1-2; v_gene: TRBV3-1/TRBV3-2; CDR3nt: TGTGCCAGCAGCCTAATACAACAGGGCTCGAGGAATGGCTACACCTTC; CDR3aa: CASSLIQQGSRNGYTF
abundance: -; d_gene: -; j_gene: TRBJ1-5; v_gene: TRBV6-2/TRBV6-3; CDR3nt: TGTGCCAGCAGCCAGGGAGGCAATCAGCCCCAGCATTTT; CDR3aa: CASSQGGNQPQHF
abundance: -; d_gene: TRBD2; j_gene: TRBJ2-7; v_gene: TRBV27; CDR3nt: TGTGCCAGCAGGATACTAGCGGGAGGCTTCTACGAGCAGTACTTC; CDR3aa: CASRILAGGFYEQYF
abundance: -; d_gene: -; j_gene: TRBJ1-2; v_gene: TRBV5-6; CDR3nt: TGTGCCAGCAGCTCACCCTCAATTGAGGCTGCCTACACCTTC; CDR3aa: CASSSPSIEAAYTF
abundance: -; d_gene: TRBD2; j_gene: TRBJ2-5; v_gene: TRBV3-1/TRBV3-2; CDR3nt: TGTGCCAGCAGCCAGAGGACTAGCGGGGACCAAGAGACCCAGTACTTC; CDR3aa: CASSQRTSGDQETQYF
abundance: -; d_gene: TRBD1; j_gene: TRBJ1-4; v_gene: TRBV5-1; CDR3nt: TGCGCCAGCGCAGCCCGGGACAGCATTAATGAAAAACTGTTTTTT; CDR3aa: CASAARDSINEKLFF
abundance: -; d_gene: -; j_gene: TRBJ2-7; v_gene: TRBV6-5; CDR3nt: TGTGCCAGCAGTTACTTAGAGTCCTACGAGCAGTACTTC; CDR3aa: CASSYLESYEQYF
abundance: -; d_gene: -; j_gene: TRBJ2-1; v_gene: TRBV15; CDR3nt: TGTGCCACCAGCAGATCCCCGTACAATGAGCAGTTCTTC; CDR3aa: CATSRSPYNEQFF
abundance: -; d_gene: -; j_gene: TRBJ2-7; v_gene: TRBV19; CDR3nt: TGTGCCAGTAGTCCCCCAGGGATCTACGAGCAGTACTTC; CDR3aa: CASSPPGIYEQYF
abundance: -; d_gene: -; j_gene: TRBJ2-2; v_gene: TRBV9; CDR3nt: TGTGCCAGCAGCGTAGGGGGGCCCGGGGAGCTGTTTTTT; CDR3aa: CASSVGGPGELFF
abundance: -; d_gene: -; j_gene: TRBJ2-1; v_gene: TRBV3-1/TRBV3-2; CDR3nt: TGTGCCAGCAGCCAAGAAATTCGAGGGTTATCTTACAATGAGCAGTTCTTC; CDR3aa: CASSQEIRGLSYNEQFF
abundance: -; d_gene: TRBD1; j_gene: TRBJ2-1; v_gene: TRBV5-1; CDR3nt: TGCGCCAGCAGCCTACGACAGGGTAACCCCTACAATGAGCAGTTCTTC; CDR3aa: CASSLRQGNPYNEQFF
abundance: -; d_gene: TRBD2; j_gene: TRBJ2-7; v_gene: TRBV11-2; CDR3nt: TGTGCCAGCAGCTTAGGGCTAGCGGACTACGAGCAGTACTTC; CDR3aa: CASSLGLADYEQYF
abundance: -; d_gene: TRBD2; j_gene: TRBJ2-4; v_gene: TRBV2; CDR3nt: TGTGCCAGCAGCACTAGCGGGTACGGAAACATTCAGTACTTC; CDR3aa: CASSTSGYGNIQYF
abundance: -; d_gene: TRBD1; j_gene: TRBJ2-2; v_gene: TRBV7-3; CDR3nt: TGTGCCAGCAGCTTTGGGGACAGGGGCGGGGAGCTGTTTTTT; CDR3aa: CASSFGDRGGELFF
abundance: -; d_gene: TRBD2; j_gene: TRBJ2-1; v_gene: TRBV24-1; CDR3nt: TGTGCCACCAGTTTTCCCACTAGCGGCTCCTACAATGAGCAGTTCTTC; CDR3aa: CATSFPTSGSYNEQFF
abundance: -; d_gene: -; j_gene: TRBJ2-5; v_gene: TRBV11-1; CDR3nt: TGTGCCAGCAGCCCAGGAGAGACCCAGTACTTC; CDR3aa: CASSPGETQYF